The 25 T cell receptor beta chains below come from one sample, sequenced in a study of cytomegalovirus exposure and HLA in healthy donors. This PCR relied on a set of 60 Vbeta primers and 13 Jbeta primers. Assay used: immunoSEQ multiplex PCR; TCRdb lists only in-frame clones, some missing. The data show 150,000 to 200,000 clones, 60% to 85% seen once. The sequenced sample consisted of PBMCs. These receptor sequences come from a male donor in good health and CMV-seropositive.

This rearrangement joins TRBV7-2 to TRBJ1-1; the D gene is possibly TRBD1 (5 bases). The CDR3 spans 13 residues. Germline CDR1 is SGHTA and CDR2 is FQGNSA. V lost 3 bases and J lost 1, with 6 bases in between. The chain's CDR3 is CASSLTENTEAFF. The DNA of the CDR3 is TGTGCCAGCAGCTTGACAGAGAACACTGAAGCTTTCTTT.

The V gene is TRBV30, the J gene TRBJ1-2; a possible D gene is TRBD1 (5 bases). The CDR3 loop spans 13 amino acids. Germline assignment: CDR1 GTSNPN and CDR2 SVGIG (reference sequence). The V end was cut by 2 bases, the J end by 2 bases, with 9 bases between. The CDR3 DNA sequence: TGTGCCTGGAGTCAGGGTACCAACTATGGCTACACCTTC. Translation: CAWSQGTNYGYTF.

The chain joins TRBV19 to TRBJ1-1; D gene unclear. Per germline, CDR1 LNHDA and CDR2 SQIVND (reference sequence). Deletions cut 6 bases from V and 2 bases from J, with 13 bases between. CDR3 length equals 14 residues. The CDR3 DNA reads TGTGCCAGTAGGGCGTCGACATCTAACACTGAAGCTTTCTTT. Translated: CASRASTSNTEAFF.

The rearrangement links TRBV18 to TRBJ1-4; D gene uncertain. Germline V gives CDR1 KGHSH, CDR2 LQKENI. The CDR3 totals 13 residues. V was clipped by 2 bases and J by 8 bases, with 9 bases between them. CDR3 protein: CASSPNREEKLFF. CDR3 bases: TGTGCCAGCTCACCAAATCGCGAAGAAAAACTGTTTTTT.

The genes are TRBV10-2 and TRBJ1-2; D possibly corresponds to TRBD1 (5 bases). Trimming stripped 0 bases from V and 2 bases from J, with 10 bases between. The CDR3 contains 15 residues. CDR1 and CDR2 (germline): WSHSY, SAAADI. The CDR3 DNA is TGCGCCAGCAGTGAGTCCCGGGGGTGGAACTATGGCTACACCTTC. Protein product: CASSESRGWNYGYTF.

This chain uses TRBV6-5 with TRBJ2-2; D is ambiguous. The V end lost 7 bases, the J end lost 3 bases, and 15 bases lay between the germline ends. This CDR3 is 15 amino acids long. In germline, CDR1 is MNHEY, CDR2 SVGAGI. Here the CDR3 DNA reads TGTGCCAGCACCCTATCGGTCACTCACACCGGGGAGCTGTTTTTT. This codes for CASTLSVTHTGELFF.

V usage is TRBV7-8 and J usage is TRBJ2-1; unclear D gene. The CDR3 covers 15 residues. Between the trimmed V and J ends, which lost 0 bases and 8 bases, there was a span of 14 bases. Germline CDR1 is SGHVS and CDR2 is FQNEAQ. CDR3 in amino acids: CASSLAQLTRDEQFF. The DNA for the CDR3 is TGTGCCAGCAGCTTAGCGCAGTTAACTCGGGATGAGCAGTTCTTC.

The CDR3 sequence: CASSYSRGEGSPLHF. As DNA, the CDR3 is TGTGCCAGCAGTTACAGCCGGGGGGAGGGTTCACCCCTCCACTTT. V gene TRBV6-6 combines with J gene TRBJ1-6; maybe TRBD1 (5 bases). CDR3 length: 15 residues. The germline gives CDR1 MNHNY, CDR2 SVGAGI (reference sequence). Trimming left V 2 bases short and J 9 bases short, with 14 bases between.

The chain carries TRBV19 and TRBJ2-3; the D is unclear. The CDR3 consists of 12 residues. Germline assignment: CDR1 LNHDA and CDR2 SQIVND (reference sequence). V lost 5 bases and J 8 bases, leaving 11 bases between the germline ends. The CDR3 DNA reads as TGTGCCAGTAGTGAAAGGAGAGTTACGCAGTATTTT. This encodes CASSERRVTQYF.

The chain combines TRBV4-3 with TRBJ2-7; 9 positions agree with TRBD2. There are 14 residues in the CDR3. V was clipped by 3 bases and J by 5 bases; unmatched bases: 5. Germline assignment: CDR1 LGHNA and CDR2 YSLEER. The CDR3 DNA reads as TGCGCCAGCAGCCAGTTAGCGGGGGATAACGAGCAGTACTTC. It translates to CASSQLAGDNEQYF.

As regards this clone: A junction boundary mismatches the germline segment, possibly from a read error. CDR3 loop: CSSSITRDSGGYTF. The CDR3 bases are TGTTCCAGCAGCATAACCCGGGACAGCGGCGGCTACACCTTC. The V and J genes are TRBV7-9 and TRBJ1-2; 7 bases are shared with TRBD1. CDR3 length equals 14 residues. Germline V CDR1 and CDR2: SEHNR, FQNEAQ (reference sequence).

A word on this clone: The junction shows a germline mismatch at one end, possibly a read error. This chain links TRBV7-9 with TRBJ2-5; 13 bases agree with TRBD2. Germline loops: CDR1 SEHNR, CDR2 FQNEAQ (reference sequence). CDR3 length: 17 residues. In nucleotides, the CDR3 is TGTTCCAGCAGCCCCACAAGACTAGCGGGGGGCGAAGAGACCCAGTACTTC. Its translation is CSSSPTRLAGGEETQYF.

The chain recombines TRBV5-4 with TRBJ1-2; 9 bases line up with TRBD1. The CDR3 is made up of 13 amino acids. Germline CDR1 and CDR2: SGHNT and YYREEE (reference sequence). V trimming: 4 bases; J trimming: 8 bases; junction bases outside the gene matches: 6. The CDR3 nucleotides read TGTGCCAGCAGCCGGGGACAGGGTAACGGCTACACCTTC. Its protein is CASSRGQGNGYTF.

The chain employs TRBV19 and TRBJ2-2, with D possibly matching TRBD1 (5 bases). The V gene lost 4 bases and the J gene lost 7 bases, with 19 bases spanning the gap. This CDR3 has 16 amino acids. Germline V gives CDR1 LNHDA, CDR2 SQIVND (reference sequence). CDR3 loop: CASSTPGRDGFGELFF. For the CDR3, the DNA is TGTGCCAGTAGTACCCCGGGCAGGGATGGCTTCGGGGAGCTGTTTTTT.

This chain connects TRBV9 to TRBJ1-3; tentatively, D is TRBD1 (6 bases). The CDR3 sequence is 17 residues long. Per the germline V gene, CDR1 is SGDLS and CDR2 is YYNGEE. Trimming shortened V by 0 bases and J by 0 bases, and 13 bases separated the two germline ends. The CDR3 bases are TGTGCCAGCAGCGTAGCCGGTGGGGGCGGCTCTGGAAACACCATATATTTT. It specifies CASSVAGGGGSGNTIYF.

The J gene is TRBJ1-2, the V gene TRBV6-5; no reliable D call. The V end was cut by 6 bases, the J end by 8 bases, with 13 bases between. CDR3 size: 12 residues. The germline V gene has CDR1 MNHEY and CDR2 SVGAGI. CDR3 in DNA: TGTGCCAGCAGCTACGGCCCGGGAGGCTACACCTTC. Protein sequence: CASSYGPGGYTF.

The CDR3 DNA is TGTGCCATCAGTGAGGGGGTCCGGGACACTAGCACCGGGGAGCTGTTTTTT. Translated: CAISEGVRDTSTGELFF. The rearrangement uses TRBV10-3 and TRBJ2-2, with D possibly TRBD1 on 6 matching bases. Germline V lookup: CDR1 ENHRY, CDR2 SYGVKD. The CDR3 totals 17 residues. V was trimmed by 2 bases and J by 4 bases, leaving 17 bases between them.

V usage is TRBV20-1 and J usage is TRBJ1-1, with 9 bases lining up with TRBD1. Germline trimming cut 3 bases from V and 11 bases from J; bases unmatched to any gene: 4. This CDR3 contains 11 residues. The germline gives CDR1 DFQATT, CDR2 SNEGSKA (reference sequence). CDR3 protein: CSASTGGQAFF. The CDR3 DNA is TGCAGTGCTAGTACAGGGGGCCAGGCTTTCTTT.

This chain links TRBV4-2 with TRBJ1-2, with 7 bases that match TRBD1. This CDR3 contains 16 residues. The germline gives CDR1 LGHNA, CDR2 YNFKEQ. Trimming took 1 base from V and 2 from J; bases not matched to a gene: 7. The CDR3 loop reads CASSQAKGQMNYGYTF. DNA for the CDR3: TGTGCCAGCAGCCAAGCGAAGGGACAGATGAACTATGGCTACACCTTC.

The gene calls are TRBV7-9 and TRBJ1-1, with unresolved D. Trimming removed 5 bases from V and 0 bases from J, with 25 bases in between. This CDR3 is built from 19 residues. Germline values: CDR1 SEHNR, CDR2 FQNEAQ (reference sequence). The CDR3 DNA is TGTGCCAGCAGCCTCCTCGTGGCGAGGGATACGCAGCTGAACACTGAAGCTTTCTTT. This sequence encodes CASSLLVARDTQLNTEAFF.

V is TRBV5-1 and J is TRBJ1-6; D is unclear. V was clipped by 0 bases and J by 8 bases, with 6 bases between them. CDR1 and CDR2 from the germline V gene are SGHRS and YFSETQ. The CDR3 loop spans 13 amino acids. The CDR3 here is CASSLAGDSPLHF. CDR3 bases: TGCGCCAGCAGCTTGGCCGGGGATTCACCCCTCCACTTT.

This chain joins TRBV2 and TRBJ1-6; D ambiguous. The CDR3 length is 15 residues. V lost 2 bases and J 0 bases, leaving 5 bases between the germline ends. Germline V gene lookup returns CDR1 SNHLY and CDR2 FYNNEI. The CDR3 sequence: CASSERSSYNSPLHF. The DNA for the CDR3 is TGTGCCAGCAGTGAAAGGAGCTCCTATAATTCACCCCTCCACTTT.

The CDR3 coding sequence is TGCGCCAGCAGCGATAAGCGGGGAGTGAGAAATGAGCAGTTCTTC. It translates to CASSDKRGVRNEQFF. The chain uses TRBV4-1 and TRBJ2-1, with TRBD2 identical over 7 bases. This CDR3 spans 15 amino acids. The junction had 11 bases not matched to a gene; V was cut back by 5 bases and J by 7 bases. Germline assignment: CDR1 MGHRA and CDR2 YSYEKL.

The rearrangement links TRBV27 to TRBJ1-5, with 7 bases lining up with TRBD1. The CDR3 contains 13 residues. The junction had 7 bases not matched to a gene; V was cut back by 5 bases and J by 9 bases. Germline values: CDR1 MNHEY, CDR2 SMNVEV (reference sequence). Here the CDR3 reads CASSRGGRPPQHF. For the CDR3, the DNA is TGTGCCAGCAGTCGAGGGGGCAGACCGCCCCAGCATTTT.

This sequence joins TRBV19 and TRBJ2-2, with 7 positions matching TRBD1. CDR3 length equals 16 residues. J was trimmed by 8 bases and V by 3 bases; bases with no gene match: 12. Germline CDR1 and CDR2: LNHDA and SQIVND (reference sequence). CDR3 bases: TGTGCCAGTAGTATGAGGGACAGCAACCTTTATGGGGAGCTGTTTTTT. It is translated as CASSMRDSNLYGELFF.